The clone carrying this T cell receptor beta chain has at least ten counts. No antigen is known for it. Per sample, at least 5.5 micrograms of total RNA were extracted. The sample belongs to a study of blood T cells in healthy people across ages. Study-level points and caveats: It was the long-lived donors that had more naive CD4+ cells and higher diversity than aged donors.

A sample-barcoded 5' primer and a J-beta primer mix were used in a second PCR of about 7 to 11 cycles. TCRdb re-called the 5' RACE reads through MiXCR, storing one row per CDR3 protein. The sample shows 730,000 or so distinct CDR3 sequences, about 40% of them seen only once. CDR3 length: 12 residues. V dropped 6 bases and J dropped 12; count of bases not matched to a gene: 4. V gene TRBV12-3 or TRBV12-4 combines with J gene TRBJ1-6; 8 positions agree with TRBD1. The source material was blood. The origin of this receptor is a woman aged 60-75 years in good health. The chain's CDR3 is CASRGTGGPLHF. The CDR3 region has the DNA TGTGCCAGCAGAGGGACAGGCGGACCCCTCCACTTT.